This record looks at one T cell receptor (beta chain) sequence and its context. The data belong to a study of blood T cell repertoires in COVID-19. Study in general: Italy, Spain and the United States were the sources of the convalescent and acute COVID-19 samples. T cells, B-cell-depleted T cells, or PBMCs supplied cDNA or gDNA.

V dropped 4 bases and J dropped 0 bases, with 18 bases sitting between them. The CDR3 contains 17 residues. CDR1 SGHRS and CDR2 YFSETQ come from the germline V gene. Methods used by the authors: How many nucleated cells were present was estimated from reference gene primer amplification. Profiling relied on immunoSEQ multiplex PCR, and the TCRdb table lists in-frame clones only, not all of them. The D gene and trimming were derived from the DNA, and the V and J assignments and clone size from that table. The sample comprises roughly 230,000 clones, 85% of which are singletons, and around 6.8% rests with the top ten.

The rearrangement joins TRBV5-1 to TRBJ2-3; D might be TRBD2 (6 bases). The origin of this receptor is a woman aged 60-70 years with active or convalescent COVID-19. Specimen: peripheral blood. The DNA for the CDR3 is TGCGCCAGCAGCCCGGGGGACCGAGCAGCTAGCACAGATACGCAGTATTTT. It encodes CASSPGDRAASTDTQYF.